The sequence of this T cell receptor beta chain was determined in a study of T cell responses to AZD1222 COVID-19 vaccine. Regarding the study as a whole: Dominant at 160-218 and 743-854, vaccine-associated CD4 TCRs also spanned spike. Females outnumbered males among donors, who were mostly white British; clonal diversity was possibly underestimated.

V gave up 1 base and J gave up 8 bases, with 7 bases separating them. There are 12 residues in the CDR3. Looked up from germline, CDR1 is SGHKS and CDR2 is YYEKEE (reference sequence). A remark on this clone: The antigen remains undetermined.

Libraries were prepared by immunoSEQ multiplex PCR; TCRdb keeps only in-frame clonotypes and omits some of them. This table holds 65,000 to 80,000 clones, about 91% found once. The chain recombines TRBV5-5 with TRBJ1-3; D call uncertain. This sample comprised peripheral blood, obtained on day 0 of MenACWY control vaccination. The TCR originated in an adult in good health. CDR3 sequence: CASSLYGDTIYF. The CDR3 DNA is TGTGCCAGCAGCTTGTATGGGGACACCATATATTTT.